This T cell receptor (beta chain) came from a study of Ad26.COV2.S vaccination and SARS-CoV-2 variants. Study-level background: Ad26.COV2.S, an intramuscular injection, was given once or twice 56 days apart. Study-wide findings and caveats: Placebo recipients trailed vaccine recipients in spike-specific TCR breadth.

The treatment here: about 20 received Ad26.COV2.S at low or high dose, single or two shots; roughly 5 received placebo; per-sample allocation not given. After the first vaccine or placebo injection, samples were drawn on day 63. The sample came from a Boston adult aged 18-55 years. For this clone: Antigen unknown.

Sequencing was performed with immunoSEQ multiplex PCR; in TCRdb, only in-frame clones are kept and a portion is missing. The data hold about 240,000 clones, with 85% to 90% observed a single time. Trimming pared 5 bases from V and 6 bases from J, leaving 17 bases between. The CDR3 has 15 residues. Germline V gene sequence: CDR1 SGHTA, CDR2 FQGNSA. This receptor was taken from a person aged 18-60 years who received the Ad26.COV2.S COVID-19 vaccine or a placebo. The material sequenced was peripheral blood, taken in a trial of Ad26.COV2.S vaccine versus placebo. The rearrangement links TRBV7-2 to TRBJ2-1; the D gene is possibly TRBD2 (5 bases). CDR3 protein: CASSPLAGTRNEQFF. CDR3 DNA sequence: TGTGCCAGCAGCCCCCTGGCGGGTACTCGCAATGAGCAGTTCTTC.